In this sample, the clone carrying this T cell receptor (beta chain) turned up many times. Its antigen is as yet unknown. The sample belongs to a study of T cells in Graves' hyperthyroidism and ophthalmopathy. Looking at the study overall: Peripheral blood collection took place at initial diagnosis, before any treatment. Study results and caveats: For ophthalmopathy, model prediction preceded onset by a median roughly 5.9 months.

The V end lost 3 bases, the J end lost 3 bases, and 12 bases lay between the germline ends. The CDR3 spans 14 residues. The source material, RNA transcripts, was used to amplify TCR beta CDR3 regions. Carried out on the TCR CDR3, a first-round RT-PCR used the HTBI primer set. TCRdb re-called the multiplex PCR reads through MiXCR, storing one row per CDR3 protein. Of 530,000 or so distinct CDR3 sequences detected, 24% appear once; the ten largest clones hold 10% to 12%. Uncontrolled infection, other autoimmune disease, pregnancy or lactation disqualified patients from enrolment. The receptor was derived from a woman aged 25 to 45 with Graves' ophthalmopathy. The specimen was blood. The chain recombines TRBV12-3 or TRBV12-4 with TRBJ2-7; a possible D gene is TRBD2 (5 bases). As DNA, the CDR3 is TGTGCCAGCAGTTTCGAAGGACGGGACTACGAGCAGTACTTC. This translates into CASSFEGRDYEQYF.